This T cell receptor (beta chain) was documented in a study of T-cell memory formation after mild COVID-19. Study details: Largely donor-specific TCR clusters were found.

Study-wide results and limits: Clones contracting across day 15 to 85 had a balanced CD4/CD8 profile; later expanding clones leaned CD4+. SARS-CoV-2 specificity of second-wave clones peaking day 37 was unconfirmed.

TCR alpha and TCR beta cDNA libraries carrying sample barcodes and UMIs came from 5'RACE with constant-segment primers. TCRdb re-derived calls from the 5' RACE reads in MiXCR, one entry per CDR3 protein. The sample has 90,000 to 120,000 distinct CDR3 sequences, approximately 15% seen once. The CDR3 sequence is 15 residues long. J lost 2 bases, V lost 3 bases, and 1 base had no gene match. Germline V gene lookup returns CDR1 ENHRY and CDR2 SYGVKD. This clonotype was seen a few times. Its antigen is not known. The specimen sequenced was PBMCs or a T cell subset sorted from them (not recorded which). The chain joins TRBV10-3 to TRBJ2-5; 12 bases agree with TRBD2. The TCR was taken from a man younger than 35 who had mild COVID-19 (a few samples of this study predate the infection). Cell type and time point are not known. The DNA of the CDR3 is TGTGCCATCAGTGATCTAGCGGGGGGGCAAGAGACCCAGTACTTC. It codes for CAISDLAGGQETQYF.